This T cell receptor (beta chain) was profiled in a study of identical twins. This CDR3 has 14 amino acids. V was shortened by 4 bases and J by 4 bases, with 14 bases between the two germline ends. From germline, CDR1 is SGHRS and CDR2 YFSETQ. TCRdb re-called the 5' RACE reads through MiXCR, storing one row per CDR3 protein. The repertoire consists of some 790,000 distinct CDR3 sequences, with over 15% occurring once and the leading ten covering approximately 14%. These sequences were also reported in another study, on T cells expressing NK-cell markers.

This TCR was sampled from a woman between 18 and 29 years old in good health. What was sequenced was PBMCs. The chain combines TRBV5-1 with TRBJ2-5, with D possibly being TRBD2 (6 bases). The CDR3 loop reads CASSGQGGPETQYF. DNA of the CDR3: TGCGCCAGCAGCGGTCAGGGAGGCCCAGAGACCCAGTACTTC.